These 27 T cell receptor beta chains were all obtained from the same sample, sequenced in a study of T cell responses to AZD1222 COVID-19 vaccine. Some clones are missing from TCRdb's copy, which holds only in-frame ones; the method was immunoSEQ multiplex PCR. The sample consists of over 110,000 clones, approximately 87% of them appearing once. The specimen was peripheral blood, collected 28 days after the second AZD1222 dose. These receptors were obtained from an adult who received the AZD1222 COVID-19 vaccine.

The chain has TRBV2 and TRBJ2-7, with a tentative D call TRBD2 (5 bases). V lost 0 bases and J lost 10, with 13 bases in between. Germline CDR1 and CDR2: SNHLY and FYNNEI. The length of the CDR3 is 13 residues. The CDR3, as DNA: TGTGCCAGCAGTGAAGCGCGGGCCCGTGGTCAGTACGTC. This translates into CASSEARARGQYV.

The rearrangement uses TRBV27 and TRBJ1-6, with no clear D. V was trimmed by 6 bases and J by 0 bases, leaving 6 bases between them. The germline V gene has CDR1 MNHEY and CDR2 SMNVEV (reference sequence). CDR3 length: 14 amino acids. CDR3 coding DNA: TGTGCCAGCAGAGACACCTCCTATAATTCACCCCTCCACTTT. Protein: CASRDTSYNSPLHF.

CDR3 amino acids: CASSIAGGTNEQFF. The DNA for the CDR3 is TGTGCCAGTTCAATAGCGGGGGGCACGAATGAGCAGTTCTTC. The rearrangement uses TRBV27 and TRBJ2-1; TRBD2 agrees at 10 bases. V trimming: 9 bases; J trimming: 7 bases; junction bases outside the gene matches: 9. Germline CDR1 is MNHEY and CDR2 is SMNVEV (reference sequence). The CDR3 sequence is 14 residues long.

This chain links TRBV10-3 with TRBJ1-6, with no clear D. The germline gives CDR1 ENHRY, CDR2 SYGVKD. The V end lost 3 bases, the J end lost 7 bases, and 7 bases lay between the germline ends. The CDR3 totals 13 residues. CDR3 residues: CAISDDGNSPLHF. The CDR3 nucleotides read TGTGCCATCAGTGATGATGGAAATTCACCCCTCCACTTT.

The rearrangement links TRBV6-5 to TRBJ1-2; TRBD1 aligns across 9 bases. This CDR3 is 14 amino acids long. Germline-derived CDR1 and CDR2 are MNHEY and SVGAGI. J lost 4 bases, V lost 5 bases, and 5 bases had no gene match. CDR3 DNA sequence: TGTGCCAGCAGTCCACAGGGGGCAGTCTATGGCTACACCTTC. Translating gives CASSPQGAVYGYTF.

Points on this clone: This sample includes further DNA sequences coding for the same CDR3. This rearrangement joins TRBV6-5 to TRBJ1-3; a possible D gene is TRBD1 (6 bases). CDR1 is MNHEY, CDR2 SVGAGI, per germline. Trimming shortened V by 5 bases and J by 1 base, and 9 bases separated the two germline ends. This CDR3 is 14 amino acids long. The CDR3 region has the DNA TGTGCCAGCAGTACAGGGTCTTCTGGAAACACCATATATTTT. Encoded protein: CASSTGSSGNTIYF.

Of note for this clone: Other DNA sequences in the same sample also yield this CDR3. This rearrangement joins TRBV4-2 to TRBJ1-2, with a possible D match to TRBD1 (6 bases). With 0 bases removed from V and 2 bases from J, the gap between germline ends came to 7 bases. This CDR3 region has 14 residues. Germline V gene lookup returns CDR1 LGHNA and CDR2 YNFKEQ. The CDR3 loop reads CASSQEGGNYGYTF. The CDR3 DNA reads TGTGCCAGCAGCCAAGAAGGGGGAAACTATGGCTACACCTTC.

The chain carries TRBV28 and TRBJ1-1, with D hard to call. This CDR3 region has 15 residues. V was pared by 3 bases and J by 1 base, with 12 bases between. The germline V gene has CDR1 MDHEN and CDR2 SYDVKM. Here the CDR3 DNA reads TGTGCCAGCAGTTTCCCCCGGGCCTCGAACACTGAAGCTTTCTTT. Protein: CASSFPRASNTEAFF.

This chain uses TRBV11-3 with TRBJ2-3, with 8 bases that match TRBD2. The V gene's germline CDR1 is SGHNT and CDR2 YENEEA. CDR3 length: 15 amino acids. Trimming removed 0 bases from V and 1 base from J; junction bases left unmatched: 0. This CDR3 reads CASSLERGGTDTQYF. The CDR3 DNA sequence: TGTGCCAGCAGCTTAGAGCGGGGGGGCACAGATACGCAGTATTTT.

This clone was detected a few times. This chain uses TRBV5-1 with TRBJ1-2, with a weak D call TRBD1 (5 bases). Germline V CDR1 and CDR2: SGHRS, YFSETQ. Deletions cut 0 bases from V and 7 bases from J, with 10 bases between. The CDR3 sequence is 13 residues long. The CDR3: CASSLEQVRGYTF. The CDR3 DNA reads TGCGCCAGCAGCTTGGAACAGGTCCGTGGCTACACCTTC.

The rearrangement joins TRBV5-1 to TRBJ2-3; 12 bases agree with TRBD2. The CDR3 runs 17 residues. Germline loops: CDR1 SGHRS, CDR2 YFSETQ. The V and J ends lost 0 bases and 2 bases, in that order; junction bases with no gene match: 4. CDR3 bases: TGCGCCAGCAGCTTGGGTGGACTAGCGGGGAACACAGATACGCAGTATTTT. This encodes CASSLGGLAGNTDTQYF.

The CDR3 nucleotides read TGTGCCAGCAGCTCCATGGGACACCCGAACACTGAAGCTTTCTTT. It translates to CASSSMGHPNTEAFF. The rearrangement uses TRBV7-2 and TRBJ1-1; D is perhaps TRBD1 (6 bases). The CDR3 is made up of 15 amino acids. The V end was cut by 4 bases, the J end by 1 base, with 13 bases between. Germline values: CDR1 SGHTA, CDR2 FQGNSA. The entire variable domain, with the rest obtained from reference TRBV7-2 and TRBJ1-1, is as follows: GAGVSQSPSNKVTEKGKDVELRCDPISGHTALYWYRQSLGQGLEFLIYFQGNSAPDKSGLPSDRFSAERTGGSVSTLTIQRTQQEDSAVYLCASSSMGHPNTEAFFGQGTRLTVV.

The rearrangement joins TRBV28 to TRBJ1-6; 7 nucleotides line up with TRBD1. Looked up from germline, CDR1 is MDHEN and CDR2 is SYDVKM. V shed 6 bases, J shed 8 bases, and the junction held 10 bases outside the gene matches. CDR3 length equals 15 residues. In DNA, the CDR3 is TGTGCCAGCAGAGCAGCAGGGGGACCGTATTCACCCCTCCACTTT. Protein: CASRAAGGPYSPLHF.

This clone appeared once. This rearrangement joins TRBV11-2 to TRBJ1-2, with TRBD1 matching over 7 bases. The CDR3 contains 14 residues. The germline V gene has CDR1 SGHAT and CDR2 FQNNGV. Germline trimming cut 1 base from V and 8 bases from J; bases unmatched to any gene: 7. The CDR3 spells CASSLVGRGDGYTF. The CDR3, as DNA: TGTGCCAGCAGCTTAGTTGGCAGGGGGGACGGCTACACCTTC. Together with reference TRBV11-2 and TRBJ1-2, the CDR3 gives the full variable domain: EAGVAQSPRYKIIEKRQSVAFWCNPISGHATLYWYQQILGQGPKLLIQFQNNGVVDDSQLPKDRFSAERLKGVDSTLKIQPAKLEDSAVYLCASSLVGRGDGYTFGSGTRLTVV.

The chain employs TRBV7-2 and TRBJ2-7; 11 bases agree with TRBD1. CDR3 length: 15 residues. Trimming took 2 bases from V and 3 from J; bases not matched to a gene: 3. Germline values: CDR1 SGHTA, CDR2 FQGNSA. DNA for the CDR3: TGTGCCAGCAGCTTAAGTGGGACAGGGGGCTACGAGCAGTACGTC. It codes for CASSLSGTGGYEQYV.

This sequence joins TRBV27 and TRBJ1-5; possibly TRBD1 for D (6 bases). The V end was cut by 6 bases, the J end by 4 bases, with 25 bases between. The CDR3 sequence is 18 residues long. The germline V gene has CDR1 MNHEY and CDR2 SMNVEV (reference sequence). CDR3: CASRQVGGLSGRNQPQHF. The CDR3 coding sequence is TGTGCCAGCAGACAAGTAGGGGGACTCTCGGGCCGAAATCAGCCCCAGCATTTT.

CDR3 loop: CASSMGQYNEQFF. In DNA form, the CDR3 reads TGTGCCAGCAGCATGGGACAGTACAATGAGCAGTTCTTC. The rearrangement joins TRBV13 to TRBJ2-1; TRBD1 agrees at 7 bases. The V and J ends lost 5 bases and 4 bases, in that order; junction bases with no gene match: 2. Germline V gives CDR1 PRHDT, CDR2 FYEKMQ (reference sequence). There are 13 residues in the CDR3.

The V and J genes are TRBV9 and TRBJ2-1, with 7 bases aligning to TRBD2. Germline V gene sequence: CDR1 SGDLS, CDR2 YYNGEE. V was pared by 3 bases and J by 3 bases, with 6 bases of the junction left unmatched. The CDR3 loop spans 15 amino acids. The CDR3 loop reads CASSGPRGSYNEQFF. CDR3 nucleotides: TGTGCCAGCAGCGGACCTCGCGGGAGCTACAATGAGCAGTTCTTC.

The chain carries TRBV12-3 or TRBV12-4 and TRBJ2-3; D gene uncertain. V was cut by 6 bases and J by 8 bases, with 12 bases left in between. The CDR3 has 12 amino acids. The CDR3 region has the DNA TGTGCCAGCAGGTCCCCGGCCGGTACGCAGTATTTT. Protein: CASRSPAGTQYF.

The V gene is TRBV9, the J gene TRBJ2-2, with D maybe TRBD1 (6 bases). Germline CDR1 reads SGDLS; CDR2 reads YYNGEE. CDR3 size: 16 residues. V lost 3 bases and J lost 1, with 13 bases in between. The CDR3 region is CASSAPGARNTGELFF. The CDR3 DNA follows: TGTGCCAGCAGCGCCCCAGGGGCGAGGAACACCGGGGAGCTGTTTTTT. The variable domain in full, with the rest retrieved from reference TRBV9 and TRBJ2-2, is DSGVTQTPKHLITATGQRVTLRCSPRSGDLSVYWYQQSLDQGLQFLIQYYNGEERAKGNILERFSAQQFPDLHSELNLSSLELGDSALYFCASSAPGARNTGELFFGEGSRLTVL.

The chain links TRBV2 to TRBJ1-5; D remains ambiguous. V was trimmed by 7 bases and J by 6 bases, leaving 13 bases between them. The CDR3 covers 13 residues. Germline V gene data show CDR1 as SNHLY and CDR2 as FYNNEI. CDR3: CASTNQESQPQHF. CDR3 nucleotides: TGTGCCAGCACTAATCAAGAGAGTCAGCCCCAGCATTTT.

The chain couples TRBV5-1 to TRBJ1-2; no clear D. The V and J ends lost 4 bases and 2 bases respectively, with 9 bases between them. The CDR3 spans 13 residues. Per germline, CDR1 SGHRS and CDR2 YFSETQ. CDR3 loop: CASSEDANYGYTF. The CDR3 coding sequence is TGCGCCAGCAGCGAGGATGCAAACTATGGCTACACCTTC.

This rearrangement joins TRBV28 to TRBJ2-3; D unclear. V lost 5 bases, J lost 4 bases, and 13 bases lay in between. The germline gives CDR1 MDHEN, CDR2 SYDVKM. There are 14 residues in the CDR3. CDR3 DNA: TGTGCCAGCAGTGACCCCAGTAGGGCAGATACGCAGTATTTT. Translated: CASSDPSRADTQYF.

The chain has TRBV15 and TRBJ2-5; tentatively, D is TRBD2 (5 bases). CDR1 and CDR2 (germline): LNHNV, YYDKDF (reference sequence). The V end lost 4 bases, the J end lost 5 bases, and 17 bases lay between the germline ends. This CDR3 contains 15 residues. This CDR3 is CATSTGESLGETQYF. In DNA form, the CDR3 reads TGTGCCACCAGCACTGGGGAGTCCCTGGGGGAGACCCAGTACTTC.

J is TRBJ2-5 and V is TRBV30; 12 bases line up with TRBD2. This CDR3 has 14 residues. The germline gives CDR1 GTSNPN, CDR2 SVGIG (reference sequence). J gave up 6 bases and V 3 bases, and 5 bases lay outside the gene matches. The CDR3 here is CAWRTSGGVKTQYF. CDR3 DNA sequence: TGTGCCTGGAGGACTAGCGGGGGTGTAAAGACCCAGTACTTC.

V usage is TRBV4-3 and J usage is TRBJ1-1; D is unclear. The CDR3 runs to 16 residues. Germline CDR1 LGHNA, CDR2 YSLEER. With 0 bases removed from V and 1 base from J, the gap between germline ends came to 12 bases. CDR3 residues: CASSQDWRQANTEAFF. The CDR3 DNA reads TGCGCCAGCAGCCAAGATTGGCGGCAGGCGAACACTGAAGCTTTCTTT.

The genes are TRBV6-5 and TRBJ2-3; TRBD1 matches 8 bases. Germline assignment: CDR1 MNHEY and CDR2 SVGAGI. This CDR3 spans 15 amino acids. Unmatched junction bases numbered 9, after V lost 8 bases and J lost 2 bases. The CDR3 here is CASRLDRAHTDTQYF. CDR3 DNA sequence: TGTGCCAGCCGATTGGACAGGGCACACACAGATACGCAGTATTTT.